The clone carrying this T cell receptor (beta chain) has a handful of counts. This sample was included in a study of blood T cell repertoires in COVID-19. Study in general: The origin of the acute and convalescent COVID-19 samples was the United States, Italy and Spain.

CDR1 and CDR2 from the germline V gene are SGHAT and FQNNGV. Trimming shortened V by 1 base and J by 6 bases, and 15 bases separated the two germline ends. This CDR3 spans 15 amino acids. Generated by immunoSEQ multiplex PCR, the TCRdb table keeps only in-frame clones and is missing some. This table has 52,000 or so clones, 75% to 90% appearing once. The sequenced material came from peripheral blood. This receptor was obtained from a woman in her seventies with active COVID-19. The V gene is TRBV11-2, the J gene TRBJ1-1; a possible D gene is TRBD1 (6 bases). The CDR3 DNA reads TGTGCCAGCAGCTTAGTTGGCGGGGAGGGGGCTGAAGCTTTCTTT. Its translation: CASSLVGGEGAEAFF.